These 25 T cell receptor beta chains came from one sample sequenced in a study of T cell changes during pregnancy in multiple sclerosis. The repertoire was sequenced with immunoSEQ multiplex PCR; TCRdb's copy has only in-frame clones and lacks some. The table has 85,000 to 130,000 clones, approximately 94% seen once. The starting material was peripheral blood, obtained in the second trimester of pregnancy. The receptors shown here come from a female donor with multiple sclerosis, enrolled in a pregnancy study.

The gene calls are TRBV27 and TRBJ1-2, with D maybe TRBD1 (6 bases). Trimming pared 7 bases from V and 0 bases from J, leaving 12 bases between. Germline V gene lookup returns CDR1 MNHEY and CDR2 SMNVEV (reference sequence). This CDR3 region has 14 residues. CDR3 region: CASNPRQANYGYTF. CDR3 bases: TGTGCCAGCAATCCTCGACAGGCTAACTATGGCTACACCTTC.

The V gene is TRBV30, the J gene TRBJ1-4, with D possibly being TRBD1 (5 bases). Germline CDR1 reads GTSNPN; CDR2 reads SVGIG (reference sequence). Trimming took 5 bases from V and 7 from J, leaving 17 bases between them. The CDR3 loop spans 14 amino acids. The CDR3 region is CAWSSDPGGEKLFF. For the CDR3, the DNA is TGTGCCTGGTCCTCAGACCCGGGGGGTGAAAAACTGTTTTTT.

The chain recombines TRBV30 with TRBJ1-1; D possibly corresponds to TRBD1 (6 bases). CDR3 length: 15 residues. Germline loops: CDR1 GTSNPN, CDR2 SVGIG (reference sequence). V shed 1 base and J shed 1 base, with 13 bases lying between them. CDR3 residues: CAWSGWDITNTEAFF. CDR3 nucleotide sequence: TGTGCCTGGAGTGGTTGGGACATAACGAACACTGAAGCTTTCTTT.

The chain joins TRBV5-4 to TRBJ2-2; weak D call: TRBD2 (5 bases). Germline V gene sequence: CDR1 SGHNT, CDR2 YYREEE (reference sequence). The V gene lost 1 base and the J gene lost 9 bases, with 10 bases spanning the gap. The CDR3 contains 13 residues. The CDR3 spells CASSLTYGRELFF. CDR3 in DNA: TGTGCCAGCAGCTTGACTTACGGGAGGGAGCTGTTTTTT.

CDR3 coding DNA: TGCGCCAGCAGCCCCGTCGACGGACGCGGGGCCCAGTACTTC. Translated, it gives CASSPVDGRGAQYF. The rearrangement links TRBV4-1 to TRBJ2-5, with a possible D match to TRBD2 (6 bases). Germline-derived CDR1 and CDR2 are MGHRA and YSYEKL. V dropped 4 bases and J dropped 9 bases, with 18 bases sitting between them. The CDR3 spans 14 residues.

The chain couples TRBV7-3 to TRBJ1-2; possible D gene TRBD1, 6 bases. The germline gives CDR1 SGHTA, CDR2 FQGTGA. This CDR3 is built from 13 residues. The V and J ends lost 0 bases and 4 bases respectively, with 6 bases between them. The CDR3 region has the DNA TGTGCCAGCAGCTTAACACAGGGCTATGGCTACACCTTC. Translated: CASSLTQGYGYTF.

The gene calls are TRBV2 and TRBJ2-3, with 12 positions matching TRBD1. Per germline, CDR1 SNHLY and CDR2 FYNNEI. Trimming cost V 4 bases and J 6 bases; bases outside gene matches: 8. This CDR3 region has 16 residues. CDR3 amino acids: CASSVSGQGAVDTQYF. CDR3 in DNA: TGTGCCAGCAGTGTATCGGGACAGGGGGCGGTCGATACGCAGTATTTT. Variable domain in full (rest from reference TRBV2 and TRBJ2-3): EPEVTQTPSHQVTQMGQEVILRCVPISNHLYFYWYRQILGQKVEFLVSFYNNEISEKSEIFDDQFSVERPDGSNFTLKIRSTKLEDSAMYFCASSVSGQGAVDTQYFGPGTRLTVL.

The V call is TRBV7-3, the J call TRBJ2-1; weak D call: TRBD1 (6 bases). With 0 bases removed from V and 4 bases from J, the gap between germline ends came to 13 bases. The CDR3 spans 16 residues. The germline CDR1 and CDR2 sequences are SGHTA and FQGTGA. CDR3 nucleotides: TGTGCCAGCAGCTTAACAAGCAACAGGGCTTACAATGAGCAGTTCTTC. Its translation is CASSLTSNRAYNEQFF.

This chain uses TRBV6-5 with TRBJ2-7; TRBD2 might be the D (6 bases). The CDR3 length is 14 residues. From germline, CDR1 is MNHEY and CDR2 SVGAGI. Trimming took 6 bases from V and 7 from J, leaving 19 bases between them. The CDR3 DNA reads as TGTGCCAGCAGGGGGACTGGGCAGGCGGGGGAGCAGTACTTC. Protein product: CASRGTGQAGEQYF.

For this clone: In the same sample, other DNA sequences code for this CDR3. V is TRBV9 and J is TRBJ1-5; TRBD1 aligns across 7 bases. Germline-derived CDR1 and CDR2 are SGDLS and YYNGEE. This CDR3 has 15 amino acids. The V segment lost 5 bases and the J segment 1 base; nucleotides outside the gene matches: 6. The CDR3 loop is CASSKGGGSNQPQHF. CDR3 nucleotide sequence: TGTGCCAGCAGTAAAGGGGGCGGCAGCAATCAGCCCCAGCATTTT.

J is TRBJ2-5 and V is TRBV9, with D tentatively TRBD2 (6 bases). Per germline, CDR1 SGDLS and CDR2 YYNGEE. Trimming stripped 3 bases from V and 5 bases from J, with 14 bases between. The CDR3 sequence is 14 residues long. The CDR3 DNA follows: TGTGCCAGCAGCGGACTCCCCCGGGGGGAGACCCAGTACTTC. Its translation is CASSGLPRGETQYF.

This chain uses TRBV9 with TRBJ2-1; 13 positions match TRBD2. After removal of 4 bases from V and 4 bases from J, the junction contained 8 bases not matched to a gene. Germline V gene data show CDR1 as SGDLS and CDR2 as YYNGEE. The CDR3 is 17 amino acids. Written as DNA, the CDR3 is TGTGCCAGCAGCTTTCGATCGGGACTAGCGGGGTACAATGAGCAGTTCTTC. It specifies CASSFRSGLAGYNEQFF.

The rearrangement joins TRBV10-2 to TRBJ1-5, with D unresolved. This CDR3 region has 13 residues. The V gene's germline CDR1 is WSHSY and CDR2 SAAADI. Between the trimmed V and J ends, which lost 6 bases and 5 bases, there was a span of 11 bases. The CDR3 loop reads CASRDSWDQPQHF. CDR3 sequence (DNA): TGCGCCAGCAGGGACTCTTGGGATCAGCCCCAGCATTTT.

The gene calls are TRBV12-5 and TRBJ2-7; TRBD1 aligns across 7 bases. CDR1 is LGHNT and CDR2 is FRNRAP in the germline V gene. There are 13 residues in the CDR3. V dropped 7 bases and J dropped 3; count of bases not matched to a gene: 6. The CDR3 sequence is CASAQTGSYEQYF. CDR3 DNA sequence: TGTGCTAGTGCCCAGACAGGGAGCTACGAGCAGTACTTC.

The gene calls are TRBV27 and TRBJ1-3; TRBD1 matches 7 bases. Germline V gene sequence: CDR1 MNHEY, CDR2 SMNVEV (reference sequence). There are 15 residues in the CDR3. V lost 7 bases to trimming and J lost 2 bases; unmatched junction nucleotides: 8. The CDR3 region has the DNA TGTGCCAGCACTCTCCGCCAGGGGGCTGGAAACACCATATATTTT. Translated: CASTLRQGAGNTIYF.

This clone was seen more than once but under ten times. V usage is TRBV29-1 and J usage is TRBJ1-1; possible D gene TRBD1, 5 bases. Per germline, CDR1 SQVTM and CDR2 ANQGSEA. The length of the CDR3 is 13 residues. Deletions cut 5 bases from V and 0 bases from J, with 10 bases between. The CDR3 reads CSVQGLMNTEAFF. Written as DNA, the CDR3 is TGCAGCGTTCAGGGCCTCATGAACACTGAAGCTTTCTTT.

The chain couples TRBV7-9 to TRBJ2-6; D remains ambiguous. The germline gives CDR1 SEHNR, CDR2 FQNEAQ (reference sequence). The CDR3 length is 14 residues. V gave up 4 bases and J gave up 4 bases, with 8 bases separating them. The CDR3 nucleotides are TGTGCCAGCAGCTGGCATACCGGGGCCAACGTCCTGACTTTC. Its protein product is CASSWHTGANVLTF.

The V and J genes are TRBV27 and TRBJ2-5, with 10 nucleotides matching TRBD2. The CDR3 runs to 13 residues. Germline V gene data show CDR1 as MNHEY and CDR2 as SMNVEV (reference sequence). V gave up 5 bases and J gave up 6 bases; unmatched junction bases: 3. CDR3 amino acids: CASSPSGSKTQYF. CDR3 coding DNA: TGTGCCAGCAGTCCTAGCGGGAGTAAGACCCAGTACTTC.

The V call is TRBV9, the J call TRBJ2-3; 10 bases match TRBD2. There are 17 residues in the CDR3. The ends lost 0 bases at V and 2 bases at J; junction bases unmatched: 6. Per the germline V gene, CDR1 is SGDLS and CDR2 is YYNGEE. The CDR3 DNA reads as TGTGCCAGCAGCGTAGGGGTAGCGGGGGGTCACACAGATACGCAGTATTTT. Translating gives CASSVGVAGGHTDTQYF.

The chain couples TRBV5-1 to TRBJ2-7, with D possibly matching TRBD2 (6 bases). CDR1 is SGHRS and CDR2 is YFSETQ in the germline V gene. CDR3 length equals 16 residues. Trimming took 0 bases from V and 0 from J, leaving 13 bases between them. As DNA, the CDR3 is TGCGCCAGCAGCTTGGGAGGGGACTTATCCTCCTACGAGCAGTACTTC. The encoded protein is CASSLGGDLSSYEQYF.

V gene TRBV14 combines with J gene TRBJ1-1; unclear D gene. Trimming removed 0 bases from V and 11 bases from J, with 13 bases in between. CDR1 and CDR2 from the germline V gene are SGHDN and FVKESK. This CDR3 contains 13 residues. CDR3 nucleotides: TGTGCCAGCAGCCAAGAAACCACAAGATTGGCTTTCTTT. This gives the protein CASSQETTRLAFF.

DNA of the CDR3: TGTGCCAGCAGCACTACAGGGGGTAGTGGCTACACCTTC. Its protein is CASSTTGGSGYTF. The gene calls are TRBV7-3 and TRBJ1-2; 8 bases map to TRBD1. CDR1 is SGHTA and CDR2 is FQGTGA in the germline V gene. This CDR3 spans 13 amino acids. V lost 5 bases to trimming and J lost 7 bases; unmatched junction nucleotides: 6.

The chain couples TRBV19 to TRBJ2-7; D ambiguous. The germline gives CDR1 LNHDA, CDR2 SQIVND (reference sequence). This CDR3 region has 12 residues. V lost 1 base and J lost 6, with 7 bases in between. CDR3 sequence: CASSIGAGEQYF. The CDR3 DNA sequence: TGTGCCAGTAGTATAGGGGCAGGCGAGCAGTACTTC.

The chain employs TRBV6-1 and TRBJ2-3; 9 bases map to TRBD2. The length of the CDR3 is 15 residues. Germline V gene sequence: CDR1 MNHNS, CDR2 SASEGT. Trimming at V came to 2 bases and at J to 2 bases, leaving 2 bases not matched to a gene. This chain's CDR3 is CASSEPSGNTDTQYF. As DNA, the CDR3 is TGTGCCAGCAGTGAACCTAGCGGGAACACAGATACGCAGTATTTT.

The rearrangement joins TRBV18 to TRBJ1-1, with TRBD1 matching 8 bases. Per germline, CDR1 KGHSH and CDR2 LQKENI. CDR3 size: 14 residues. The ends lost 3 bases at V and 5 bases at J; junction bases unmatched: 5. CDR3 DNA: TGTGCCAGCTCACCTACAGGGGGTCAGACTGAAGCTTTCTTT. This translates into CASSPTGGQTEAFF.